Only a few counts were recorded for the clone carrying this T cell receptor (beta chain). The antigen remains unidentified. Unique molecular identifier tags were affixed to discrete cDNA molecules. One entry per CDR3 protein, called by TCRdb with MiXCR from the 5' RACE reads. The table lists more than 70,000 distinct CDR3 sequences, roughly 12% of them singletons. This specimen belongs to a study of early T cells in non-severe SARS-CoV-2 infection. In the study overall: Chains were unpaired, as sequencing was done on bulk RNA from unsorted whole blood.

Germline V gives CDR1 SQVTM, CDR2 ANQGSEA. The CDR3 covers 14 residues. With 1 base clipped from V and 6 bases from J, the junction kept 5 bases outside the gene matches. Findings and limits, study-wide: There was a bias toward anti-spike CD8 responses in VDJdb matching, which missed private and CD4 specificities.

This chain links TRBV29-1 with TRBJ2-1; 8 bases are shared with TRBD2. The sequenced material came from whole blood. The source is an adult who was a healthcare worker with PCR-confirmed SARS-CoV-2 infection or an uninfected control (not recorded which). In nucleotides, the CDR3 is TGCAGCGTTGAAGGCCTAGCGGGTATCAATGAGCAGTTCTTC. It codes for CSVEGLAGINEQFF.